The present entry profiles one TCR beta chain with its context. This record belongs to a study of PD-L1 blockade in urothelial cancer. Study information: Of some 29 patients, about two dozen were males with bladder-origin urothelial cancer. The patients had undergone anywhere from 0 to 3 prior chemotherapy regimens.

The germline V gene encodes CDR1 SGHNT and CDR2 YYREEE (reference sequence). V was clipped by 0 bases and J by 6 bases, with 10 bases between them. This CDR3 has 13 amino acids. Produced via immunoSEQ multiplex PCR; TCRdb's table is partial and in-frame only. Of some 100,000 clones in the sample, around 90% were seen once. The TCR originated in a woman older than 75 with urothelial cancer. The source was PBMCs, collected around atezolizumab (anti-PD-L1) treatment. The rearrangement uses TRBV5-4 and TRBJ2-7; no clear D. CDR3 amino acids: CASSLGAIGEQYF. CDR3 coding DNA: TGTGCCAGCAGCTTGGGGGCAATCGGCGAGCAGTACTTC.